This T cell receptor beta chain originates from a study of CD8 T cells in ankylosing spondylitis. This clonotype was seen a handful of times. TCRdb processed the 5' RACE reads anew with MiXCR; each CDR3 protein has one entry. The sample includes roughly 250,000 distinct CDR3 sequences, roughly 8.6% of them seen just once. CDR3 size: 13 residues. Trimming took off 4 bases at V and 1 base at J, with 7 bases between the two ends. From germline, CDR1 is SGHTA and CDR2 FQGNSA. The sequencing sample was made of blood, either unsorted or a sorted T cell fraction (not recorded which). This chain links TRBV7-2 with TRBJ1-1; the D is unclear. The receptor's source is a male donor with ankylosing spondylitis or in good health (not recorded which). CDR3: CASSYTTNTEAFF. CDR3 nucleotides: TGTGCCAGCAGCTATACAACGAACACTGAAGCTTTCTTT.